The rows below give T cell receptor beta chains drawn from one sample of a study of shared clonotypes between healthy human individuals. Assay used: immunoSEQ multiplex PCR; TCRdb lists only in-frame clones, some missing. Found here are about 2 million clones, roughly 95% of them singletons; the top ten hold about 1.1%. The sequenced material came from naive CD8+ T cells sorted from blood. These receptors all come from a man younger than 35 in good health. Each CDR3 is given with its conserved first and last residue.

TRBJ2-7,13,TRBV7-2,CASSLVVPYEQYF
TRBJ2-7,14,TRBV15,CATSFRDSSYEQYF
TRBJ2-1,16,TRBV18,CASSPRLGFVWYEQFF
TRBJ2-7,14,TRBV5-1,CASSLAGGTYEQYF
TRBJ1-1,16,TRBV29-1,CSATGTGMGMNTEAFF
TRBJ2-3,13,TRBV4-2,CASGGPGTDTQYF
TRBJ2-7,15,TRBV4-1,CASSQTSASSYEQYF
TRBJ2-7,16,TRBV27,CASSPSPSGGSYEQYF
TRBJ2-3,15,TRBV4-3,CASSQGTGWTDTQYF
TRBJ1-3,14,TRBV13,CASSPLFSGDTIYF
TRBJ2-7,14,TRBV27,CASSLTSGHYEQYF
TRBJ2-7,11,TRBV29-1,CSVEGTYEQYF
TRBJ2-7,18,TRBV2,CASSEALPWGEMVYEQYF
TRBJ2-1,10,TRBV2,CASVESEQFF
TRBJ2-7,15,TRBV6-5,CASSSTGQGGNEQYF
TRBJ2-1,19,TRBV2,CASSEAEASGGAWYNEQFF
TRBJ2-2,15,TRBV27,CASSSDRAEAGELFF
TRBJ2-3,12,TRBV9,CASSVDRGTQYF
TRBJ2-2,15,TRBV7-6,CASSLALRDTGELFF
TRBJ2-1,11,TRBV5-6,CASSVGSEQFF
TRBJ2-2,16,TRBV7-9,CASSLVYSTNTGELFF
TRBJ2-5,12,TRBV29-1,CSVDRVQETQYF
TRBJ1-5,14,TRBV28,CASSPLGNGQPQHF
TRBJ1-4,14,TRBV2,CATTGGRYNEKLFF
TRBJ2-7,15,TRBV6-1,CASSESRTSGYEQYF
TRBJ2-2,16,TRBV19,CASSVLAGGDTGELFF
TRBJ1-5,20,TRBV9,CASSVPNRGLIPDSNQPQHF
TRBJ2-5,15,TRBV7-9,CASSLGGQLQETQYF
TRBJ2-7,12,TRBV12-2,CASRPMSDEQYF
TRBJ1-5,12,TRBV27,CASSFWGQPQHF
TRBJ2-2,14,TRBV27,CASRGLENTGELFF
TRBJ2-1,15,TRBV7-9,CASGQGRPSYNEQFF
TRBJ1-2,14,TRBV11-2,CASSLPTGYYGYTF
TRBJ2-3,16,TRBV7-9,CASSSNRDRDPDTQYF
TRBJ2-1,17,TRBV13,CASSLGPRGSSYNEQFF
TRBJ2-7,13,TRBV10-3,CAISEYPDYEQYF
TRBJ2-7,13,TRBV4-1,CASSQVLELEQYF
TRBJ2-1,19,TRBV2,CASREPPNLGVLADNEQFF
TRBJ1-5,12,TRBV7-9,CASSADYQPQHF
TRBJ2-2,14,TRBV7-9,CASSLAGDAGELFF
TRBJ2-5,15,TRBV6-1,CASSGGDRLRETQYF
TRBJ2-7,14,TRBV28,CASSPISSSYEQYF
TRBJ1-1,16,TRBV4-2,CASSQEASALNTEAFF
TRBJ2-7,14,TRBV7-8,CASSLTVSSYEQYF
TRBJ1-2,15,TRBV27,CASSLEGGRGDGYTF